This T cell receptor (beta chain) was captured by sequencing in a study of immune evolution from preneoplasia to lung adenocarcinoma. Study-wide results and limits: Top clone frequencies peaked in normal lung, apparently declining through invasive adenocarcinoma. Clonality was highest in normal lung, lower in later-stage lesions apparently.

The germline CDR1 and CDR2 sequences are SGHDT and YYEEEE. This CDR3 region has 11 residues. Between the mid-2010s and the late 2010s, patients underwent resection in Japan or China. Sequenced by immunoSEQ multiplex PCR; TCRdb stores in-frame clones only, minus some. This table holds 6,000 or so clones, more than 70% found once. Turning to this clone: What it recognizes is unknown. One end of the junction is discordant with germline, which a read error may explain.

The material sequenced was FFPE minimally invasive lung adenocarcinoma tissue. This TCR came from a person aged 65 to 85 with lung adenocarcinoma. The chain couples TRBV5-6 to TRBJ2-7, with D perhaps matching TRBD1 or TRBD2 (6 bases each). CDR3 sequence reads: CASSIKGGENF. The CDR3 DNA reads TGTGCCAGCAGCATTAAGGGGGGCGAGAACTTC.